Listed below are T cell receptor beta chains from one sample, sequenced in a study of shared clonotypes between healthy human individuals. The data were produced by immunoSEQ multiplex PCR, yet TCRdb's version contains in-frame clones alone and is incomplete. The table has about 480,000 clones, roughly 85% seen once. Input material: PBMCs. The source is a woman aged 40 to 50 in good health. Some clones in this sample may be carry-over from other donors' samples. Both conserved end residues are part of each CDR3. Each record gives: D gene, V gene, clone size, J gene, CDR3 DNA, CDR3 protein. D genes are given only for firm matches. Clone size appears in some rows only: once, few, many, or a class for an expanded clone.

TRBD2	TRBV4-1	few	TRBJ2-6	TGCGCCAGCAGCCGAGGTCGGGAGGCTGGGGCCAACGTCCTGACTTTC	CASSRGREAGANVLTF
NA	TRBV5-6	NA	TRBJ1-3	TGTGCCAGCAGCTTCGCAGGGCAAGGAAACACCATATATTTT	CASSFAGQGNTIYF
NA	TRBV28	NA	TRBJ2-5	TGTGCCAGCAGTGGACCGGGAACAGCTCAAGAGACCCAGTACTTC	CASSGPGTAQETQYF
NA	TRBV27	once	TRBJ2-3	TGTGCCAGCAGTTTTATCGCGTTCACAGATACGCAGTATTTT	CASSFIAFTDTQYF
NA	TRBV30	NA	TRBJ1-5	TGTGCCTGGAGTGAAGGACAGAGCAATCAGCCCCAGCATTTT	CAWSEGQSNQPQHF
NA	TRBV28	NA	TRBJ1-2	TGTGCCAGCAGTCCCACAAACTATGGCTACACCTTC	CASSPTNYGYTF
TRBD1	TRBV2	NA	TRBJ1-2	TGTGCCAGCAGCCTCACAGGGGGCAGTAATGGCTACACCTTC	CASSLTGGSNGYTF
NA	TRBV18	NA	TRBJ2-3	TGTGCCAGCTCACCAGTTACAGATACGCAGTATTTT	CASSPVTDTQYF
NA	TRBV5-1	NA	TRBJ2-6	TGCGCCAGCGGAACAGGTGCCCGCTCTGGGGCCAACGTCCTGACTTTC	CASGTGARSGANVLTF
TRBD1	TRBV4-1	NA	TRBJ2-4	TGCGCCAGCAGCCATCGAAGGACAGGGCTGGAAGCCAAAAACATTCAGTACTTC	CASSHRRTGLEAKNIQYF
NA	TRBV6-6	NA	TRBJ2-7	TGTGCCAGCAGCAGGGGACCGACAGTCTACGAGCAGTACTTC	CASSRGPTVYEQYF
TRBD2	TRBV7-3	NA	TRBJ2-1	TGTGCCAGCAGCTCGACTAGCGGCCGATACAATGAGCAGTTCTTC	CASSSTSGRYNEQFF
TRBD2	TRBV4-3	NA	TRBJ2-3	TGCGCCAGCAGCCAGACCCTAGCGGGGTTCGGGGGCACAGATACGCAGTATTTT	CASSQTLAGFGGTDTQYF
NA	TRBV11-2	NA	TRBJ1-1	TGTGCCAGCAGCTTAGCTGTCAGGGGTCGAGCTTTCTTT	CASSLAVRGRAFF
NA	TRBV28	NA	TRBJ2-7	TGTGCCAGCAGTTTAATCGGACAGAACTACGAGCAGTACTTC	CASSLIGQNYEQYF
NA	TRBV7-9	once	TRBJ2-2	TGTGCCAGCAGCTCCCGGGGCCCTCCCGCCGGGGAGCTGTTTTTT	CASSSRGPPAGELFF
TRBD2	TRBV4-3	NA	TRBJ2-5	TGCGCCAGCAGCCTGATCCCGACTAGCGGGAGCCAAGAGACCCAGTACTTC	CASSLIPTSGSQETQYF
NA	TRBV11-2	NA	TRBJ2-1	TGTGCCAGCAGCTCTAGCGACTTGTACAATGAGCAGTTCTTC	CASSSSDLYNEQFF
NA	TRBV9	NA	TRBJ2-3	TGTGCCAGCAGCGGACCCAGCACAGATACGCAGTATTTT	CASSGPSTDTQYF
TRBD2	TRBV30	many	TRBJ2-1	TGTGCCTGGAGTGGGACTAGCGGACCACAGAATGAGCAGTTCTTC	CAWSGTSGPQNEQFF
NA	TRBV19	once	TRBJ1-5	TGTGCCAGTAGTATCCTCAGGGATGGAAATCAGCCCCAGCATTTT	CASSILRDGNQPQHF
NA	TRBV27	NA	TRBJ1-5	TGTGCCAGCAGTTTCGGGGGCAGCGGCAATCAGCCCCAGCATTTT	CASSFGGSGNQPQHF
NA	TRBV28	NA	TRBJ1-2	TGTGCCAGCAGTCGGTCTGGGATCCGTGGCTACACCTTC	CASSRSGIRGYTF
NA	TRBV6-1	NA	TRBJ2-2	TGTGCCAGCAGTGTCCCCCCGGTGAACACCGGGGAGCTGTTTTTT	CASSVPPVNTGELFF
TRBD1	TRBV27	NA	TRBJ2-5	TGTGCCAGCAGTCCTCTCGGGACAGGGGGGACCCAGTACTTC	CASSPLGTGGTQYF
NA	TRBV5-1	once	TRBJ2-7	TGCGCCAGCAGCTTGAGTCAGGGAAACTACGAGCAGTACTTC	CASSLSQGNYEQYF
NA	TRBV19	NA	TRBJ2-1	TGTGCCAGTAGTATGAGGACGGGAGACAATGAGCAGTTCTTC	CASSMRTGDNEQFF
NA	TRBV7-6	NA	TRBJ2-3	TGTGCCAGCAGCTTAGCGATGACGACTAGCACAGATACGCAGTATTTT	CASSLAMTTSTDTQYF
NA	TRBV6-1	once	TRBJ2-1	TGTGCCAGCAGTGAGGCTGGGTACAATGAGCAGTTCTTC	CASSEAGYNEQFF
NA	TRBV2	NA	TRBJ2-7	TGTGCCAGCAAGGAGCGGAGAACCTACGAGCAGTACTTC	CASKERRTYEQYF
TRBD2	TRBV5-1	NA	TRBJ2-1	TGCGCCAGCAGCCAGACACGGGACTACAATAACAATGAGCAGTTCTTC	CASSQTRDYNNNEQFF
NA	TRBV7-2	NA	TRBJ2-3	TGTGCCAGCAGCTTAAACCCAGCGGACACAGATACGCAGTATTTT	CASSLNPADTDTQYF
NA	TRBV6-5	NA	TRBJ2-3	TGTGCCGGCAGTTACTCGAACAGGTACACAGATACGCAGTATTTT	CAGSYSNRYTDTQYF
TRBD2	TRBV11-2	NA	TRBJ2-3	TGTGCCAGCAGCCCGGGGCCGGCGGGAGGAGATACGCAGTATTTT	CASSPGPAGGDTQYF
TRBD1	TRBV30	NA	TRBJ1-1	TGTGCCTGGAGCGAAACGGACAGGGGATATCTCGCTGAAGCTTTCTTT	CAWSETDRGYLAEAFF
NA	TRBV30	few	TRBJ2-7	TGTGCCTGGAGTGTATCGCAATTCTACGAGCAGTACTTC	CAWSVSQFYEQYF
TRBD2	TRBV9	NA	TRBJ2-7	TGTGCCAGCAGCGTAGTTGCGGGAGCCCGGGTCGAGCAGTACTTC	CASSVVAGARVEQYF
TRBD2	TRBV19	NA	TRBJ2-1	TGTGCCAGTAGTACGCACCGGACTAGCGGATCCTACAATGAGCAGTTCTTC	CASSTHRTSGSYNEQFF
TRBD2	TRBV11-2	NA	TRBJ2-7	TGTGCCAGCAGCTTATCTAGCGGGCCAGCCTACGAGCAGTACTTC	CASSLSSGPAYEQYF
NA	TRBV15	NA	TRBJ2-4	TGTGCCACCAGCAGACCTGGGACGGAGAAAAACATTCAGTACTTC	CATSRPGTEKNIQYF
NA	TRBV19	NA	TRBJ2-4	TGTGCCAGTAGTATAGACCGGGCCGATTGGGGCATTCAGTACTTC	CASSIDRADWGIQYF
NA	TRBV6-5	NA	TRBJ2-7	TGTGCCAGCAGTTCCCAGATCTCCTACGAGCAGTACTTC	CASSSQISYEQYF
NA	TRBV28	NA	TRBJ2-5	TGTGCCACCCTCGGGAGAGAGACCCAGTACTTC	CATLGRETQYF
NA	TRBV6-1	NA	TRBJ2-3	TGTGCCAGCAAGGGACTCTCGAGCACAGATACGCAGTATTTT	CASKGLSSTDTQYF
NA	TRBV19	few	TRBJ1-3	TGTGCCAGTAGTATATCCGGCAAAGCCTCTGGAAACACCATATATTTT	CASSISGKASGNTIYF
NA	TRBV5-6	NA	TRBJ2-3	TGTGCCAGCAGCGCGGACACTTTCACAGATACGCAGTATTTT	CASSADTFTDTQYF